This TCR beta chain was profiled in a study of CD8+ T cells in alopecia areata. With regard to this clone: The junction differs from germline at one of its ends, possibly a read error.

Germline V gene sequence: CDR1 SNHLY, CDR2 FYNNEI. The CDR3 covers 13 residues. Isolated RNA was reverse transcribed into cDNA used as the sequencing template. Sequencing used immunoSEQ multiplex PCR; TCRdb keeps in-frame clones, though not all of them. The sample includes around 250,000 clones, 67% of them seen just once. The chain uses TRBV2 and TRBJ2-7, with a weak D call TRBD1 (5 bases). Sequencing used CD4+ T cells sorted from blood, obtained at week 0. The receptor was isolated from a human donor with alopecia areata. CDR3 in amino acids: CASREGVGYEQYF. The CDR3 DNA is TGTGCCAGCAGAGAAGGGGTTGGCTACGAGCAGTACTTC.